This TCR beta chain derives from a study of vaccination and CD4 T cells after COVID-19. With respect to this clonotype: Antigen unknown.

The treatment denotes: roughly 10-day PBMC culture with coronavirus spike peptide pools or control peptides (ViraFEST assay). Each well held over 1.5 million PBMCs in IL-2 (10 IU/ml) medium with 10 ug/ml peptide pools. CDR3 size: 13 residues. V was shortened by 6 bases and J by 7 bases, with 15 bases between the two germline ends. From germline, CDR1 is MNHNS and CDR2 SASEGT. Oncomine TCR Beta short-read sequencing was applied to DNA from cultured CD4+ T cells. TCRdb passed the PCR reads through MiXCR, listing each CDR3 protein once. The repertoire has 13,000 to 15,000 distinct CDR3 sequences, 45% to 50% of them found once; the top ten carry 25% to 30%. Study findings and constraints: SARS-CoV-2-reactive clonotype medians increased from about 20 to 38, not significantly.

The sample consisted of cultured CD4+ T cells from blood, taken after SARS-CoV-2 vaccination. The sequence was obtained from a human donor with COVID-19. This chain links TRBV6-1 with TRBJ1-2; possibly TRBD1 for D (6 bases). CDR3 in amino acids: CASRTGASAGYTF. The CDR3 DNA reads TGTGCCAGCAGGACAGGTGCCTCTGCTGGCTACACCTTC.